The next 21 T cell receptor beta chains were all read from a single sample in a study of human T cells and chemical hapten exposure. Indicated time point: patch test 2, 6 weeks after DPC sensitization. Treatment defined: therapeutic diphenylcyclopropenone sensitization with weekly scalp DPC. TCRdb redid the calling of the RACE reads with MiXCR, one entry per CDR3 protein. The sample has under 450,000 distinct CDR3 sequences; about 6.3% are singletons. The material sequenced was whole blood, taken in connection with sensitization to the hapten diphenylcyclopropenone (DPC). These receptors originate from a woman between 18 and 29 years old with alopecia areata. Some clones in this sample may be carry-over from other donors' samples.

The chain recombines TRBV10-3 with TRBJ2-3, with 9 bases lining up with TRBD1. Trimming cost V 4 bases and J 4 bases; bases outside gene matches: 9. Germline CDR1 is ENHRY and CDR2 is SYGVKD. This CDR3 has 16 residues. The CDR3: CAISVTGTGKADTQYF. The CDR3 nucleotides are TGTGCCATCAGTGTGACCGGGACAGGGAAAGCAGATACGCAGTATTTT.

V is TRBV7-2 and J is TRBJ1-2, with 7 positions matching TRBD1. Germline CDR1 and CDR2: SGHTA and FQGNSA. The J segment lost 4 bases and the V segment lost 2 bases, leaving 4 bases of the junction unmatched. This CDR3 contains 14 residues. CDR3 coding DNA: TGTGCCAGCAGCTTACCAGGACAGGTCTATGGCTACACCTTC. Translating it yields CASSLPGQVYGYTF. The whole variable domain, remainder taken from reference TRBV7-2 and TRBJ1-2, is GAGVSQSPSNKVTEKGKDVELRCDPISGHTALYWYRQSLGQGLEFLIYFQGNSAPDKSGLPSDRFSAERTGGSVSTLTIQRTQQEDSAVYLCASSLPGQVYGYTFGSGTRLTVV.

This clonotype was counted at least ten times. V is TRBV4-3 and J is TRBJ2-7, with unresolved D. This CDR3 region has 13 residues. Per germline, CDR1 LGHNA and CDR2 YSLEER. V was shortened by 4 bases and J by 0 bases, with 7 bases between the two germline ends. CDR3 sequence reads: CASSRTSSYEQYF. Here the CDR3 DNA reads TGCGCCAGCAGCCGTACAAGCTCCTACGAGCAGTACTTC.

For this clonotype: A read error may explain this, as a much larger clone is one base away. The chain combines TRBV7-2 with TRBJ1-4; no clear D. The germline gives CDR1 SGHTA, CDR2 FQGNSA. This CDR3 is built from 16 residues. V lost 5 bases, J lost 8 bases, and 21 bases lay in between. This chain's CDR3 is CASSRNIVGLGEKLFF. The CDR3 DNA reads TGTGCCAGCAGCAGAAACATAGTAGGGTTAGGAGAAAAACTGTTTTTT. The complete variable domain, with remaining parts taken from reference TRBV7-2 and TRBJ1-4, reads GAGVSQSPSNKVTEKGKDVELRCDPISGHTALYWYRQSLGQGLEFLIYFQGNSAPDKSGLPSDRFSAERTGGSVSTLTIQRTQQEDSAVYLCASSRNIVGLGEKLFFGSGTQLSVL.

In this sample, this clonotype turned up many times. The chain links TRBV18 to TRBJ2-3; 7 bases line up with TRBD2. The V gene's germline CDR1 is KGHSH and CDR2 LQKENI. The CDR3 contains 17 residues. Germline trimming cut 3 bases from V and 3 bases from J; bases unmatched to any gene: 12. This chain's CDR3 is CASSPLRSGDGTDTQYF. The CDR3 DNA follows: TGTGCCAGCTCACCCCTCAGGAGCGGGGATGGAACAGATACGCAGTATTTT.

This clonotype was counted at least ten times. The chain recombines TRBV28 with TRBJ2-3; 10 bases match TRBD1. The J segment lost 6 bases and the V segment lost 10 bases, leaving 13 bases of the junction unmatched. There are 15 residues in the CDR3. Germline assignment: CDR1 MDHEN and CDR2 SYDVKM. The DNA of the CDR3 is TGTGCCACCTCCCCTGGGACAGGGGTTTGGGATACGCAGTATTTT. It codes for CATSPGTGVWDTQYF.

This clonotype appeared many times. This chain uses TRBV6-2 or TRBV6-3 with TRBJ1-5, with no clear D. The CDR3 extends over 14 amino acids. Germline V lookup: CDR1 MNHEY, CDR2 SVGEGT. Trimming removed 2 bases at V and 3 bases at J, with 8 bases between. DNA for the CDR3: TGTGCCAGCAGTTACCTTTCCGCCAATCAGCCCCAGCATTTT. This translates into CASSYLSANQPQHF.

This clonotype was counted only a few times. The chain joins TRBV12-3 or TRBV12-4 to TRBJ2-5, with 13 positions matching TRBD2. CDR3 length: 17 amino acids. The trim removed 4 bases at V and 6 bases at J, leaving 11 bases unmatched. In nucleotides, the CDR3 is TGTGCCAGCAGTTCGAAAACTAGCGGGGGGGCGATGAAGACCCAGTACTTC. Its protein is CASSSKTSGGAMKTQYF.

This clonotype was picked up many times. This chain's CDR3 is CSVEEGAVDGYTF. The CDR3 region has the DNA TGCAGCGTTGAGGAGGGGGCGGTGGATGGCTACACCTTC. J is TRBJ1-2 and V is TRBV29-1; 7 positions agree with TRBD1. With 3 bases clipped from V and 6 bases from J, the junction kept 7 bases outside the gene matches. The CDR3 runs 13 residues. The germline gives CDR1 SQVTM, CDR2 ANQGSEA.

This clonotype was picked up a small number of times. The chain is built from TRBV4-1 and TRBJ1-6; D remains unclear. Germline V CDR1 and CDR2: MGHRA, YSYEKL. The CDR3 covers 14 residues. V lost 6 bases and J 7 bases, leaving 13 bases between the germline ends. The CDR3: CASRSPAMNSPLHF. The CDR3 DNA reads TGCGCCAGCAGGTCCCCAGCGATGAATTCACCCCTCCACTTT.

V gene TRBV20-1 combines with J gene TRBJ1-1; tentatively, D is TRBD1 (6 bases). This CDR3 region has 13 residues. V was clipped by 2 bases and J by 3 bases, with 10 bases between them. CDR1 is DFQATT and CDR2 is SNEGSKA in the germline V gene (reference sequence). CDR3 sequence reads: CSARRGADTEAFF. The CDR3, as DNA: TGCAGTGCTAGACGGGGGGCCGACACTGAAGCTTTCTTT.

On this clonotype: A much larger clone lies one base from this, so it may be a read error. The chain uses TRBV29-1 and TRBJ2-7; maybe TRBD2 (6 bases). The CDR3 spans 14 residues. Germline-derived CDR1 and CDR2 are SQVTM and ANQGSEA. With 6 bases removed from V and 4 bases from J, the gap between germline ends came to 19 bases. The CDR3 region is CSVQRAAESYEQYF. CDR3 bases: TGCAGCGTCCAGCGGGCGGCCGAGAGTTACGAGCAGTACTTC.

Only a few counts were recorded for this clonotype. The genes are TRBV7-3 and TRBJ2-3, with D maybe TRBD1 (5 bases). The V gene lost 5 bases and the J gene lost 2 bases, with 14 bases spanning the gap. CDR1 SGHTA and CDR2 FQGTGA come from the germline V gene. CDR3 length: 15 residues. The CDR3 DNA reads TGTGCCAGCAGCCGCAGGGCGGTAAACACAGATACGCAGTATTTT. It yields the protein CASSRRAVNTDTQYF. Together with reference TRBV7-3 and TRBJ2-3, the CDR3 gives the full variable domain: GAGVSQTPSNKVTEKGKYVELRCDPISGHTALYWYRQSLGQGPEFLIYFQGTGAADDSGLPNDRFFAVRPEGSVSTLKIQRTERGDSAVYLCASSRRAVNTDTQYFGPGTRLTVL.

This clonotype was seen more than once but under ten times. This chain connects TRBV28 to TRBJ1-5; D not resolved. Germline CDR1 is MDHEN and CDR2 is SYDVKM. V shed 5 bases and J shed 5 bases, with 22 bases lying between them. The CDR3 totals 17 residues. Here the CDR3 DNA reads TGTGCCAGCAGTCCTGGACTCAAAAGTCCAATCGATCAGCCCCAGCATTTT. It codes for CASSPGLKSPIDQPQHF.

This clonotype came up a few times. The chain links TRBV4-3 to TRBJ2-1, with D tentatively TRBD1 (6 bases). CDR3 length: 12 amino acids. CDR1 LGHNA and CDR2 YSLEER come from the germline V gene. Trimming removed 0 bases at V and 13 bases at J, with 10 bases between. The CDR3 region has the DNA TGCGCCAGCAGCCAAGATGAGGACAGACAGTTCTTC. As protein: CASSQDEDRQFF.

This clonotype was counted between two and nine times. The gene calls are TRBV20-1 and TRBJ2-3; D is perhaps TRBD2 (5 bases). CDR3 length: 13 residues. Trimming took off 3 bases at V and 6 bases at J, with 13 bases between the two ends. In germline, CDR1 is DFQATT, CDR2 SNEGSKA (reference sequence). As DNA, the CDR3 is TGCAGTGCTAGCCCTCACGGGGAGGATACGCAGTATTTT. This translates into CSASPHGEDTQYF.

The J gene is TRBJ2-1, the V gene TRBV29-1, with a possible D match to TRBD2 (7 bases). The CDR3 is 13 residues long. CDR1 SQVTM and CDR2 ANQGSEA come from the germline V gene. The V gene lost 4 bases and the J gene lost 4 bases, with 11 bases spanning the gap. CDR3: CSVGEGVYNEQFF. The CDR3 bases are TGCAGCGTTGGGGAGGGGGTTTACAATGAGCAGTTCTTC.

This clonotype has ten or more counts. The J gene is TRBJ2-3, the V gene TRBV4-3, with 7 bases aligning to TRBD1. CDR3 length: 16 amino acids. V was clipped by 0 bases and J by 3 bases; unmatched bases: 6. The V gene's germline CDR1 is LGHNA and CDR2 YSLEER. The CDR3 DNA reads as TGCGCCAGCAGCCAAGAAACTCACAGGGGTACAGATACGCAGTATTTT. This codes for CASSQETHRGTDTQYF.

Only a few counts were recorded for this clonotype. The chain links TRBV10-3 to TRBJ2-3, with D possibly TRBD1 on 6 matching bases. In germline, CDR1 is ENHRY, CDR2 SYGVKD. The CDR3 spans 16 residues. V was clipped by 6 bases and J by 10 bases, with 26 bases between them. CDR3 bases: TGTGCCATCAGGGACATACAGGGTCGTGGGGAAGGGGCGCAGTATTTT. Translation: CAIRDIQGRGEGAQYF.

J is TRBJ1-1 and V is TRBV7-6, with 7 bases identical to TRBD1. The junction had 16 bases not matched to a gene; V was cut back by 1 base and J by 8 bases. In germline, CDR1 is SGHVS, CDR2 FNYEAQ. The CDR3 extends over 17 amino acids. The CDR3 nucleotides are TGTGCCAGCAGCTTAGTCCCCCCCCCGGACAGGCGGTCCGAAGCTTTCTTT. Its translation is CASSLVPPPDRRSEAFF.

In its sample, this clonotype was seen a few times. The chain combines TRBV5-1 with TRBJ1-5; TRBD1 might be the D (6 bases). CDR3 length: 12 residues. V shed 3 bases and J shed 11 bases, with 12 bases lying between them. Germline V CDR1 and CDR2: SGHRS, YFSETQ. In nucleotides, the CDR3 is TGCGCCAGCAGCTGGGAGGACAGTTCCCAGCATTTT. Its protein is CASSWEDSSQHF.